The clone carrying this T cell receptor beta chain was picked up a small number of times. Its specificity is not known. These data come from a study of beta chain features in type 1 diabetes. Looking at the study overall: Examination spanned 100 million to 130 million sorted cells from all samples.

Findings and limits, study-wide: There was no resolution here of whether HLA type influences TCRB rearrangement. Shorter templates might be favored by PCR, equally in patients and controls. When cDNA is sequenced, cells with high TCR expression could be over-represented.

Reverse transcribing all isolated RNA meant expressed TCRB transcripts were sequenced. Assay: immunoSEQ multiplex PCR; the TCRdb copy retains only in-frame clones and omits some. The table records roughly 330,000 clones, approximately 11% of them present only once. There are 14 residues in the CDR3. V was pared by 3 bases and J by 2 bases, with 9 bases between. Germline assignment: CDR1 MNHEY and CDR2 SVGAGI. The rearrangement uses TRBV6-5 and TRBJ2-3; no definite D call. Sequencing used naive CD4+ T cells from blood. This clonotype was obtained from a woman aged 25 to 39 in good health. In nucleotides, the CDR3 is TGTGCCAGCAGTTATGGTCAGAACACAGATACGCAGTATTTT. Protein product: CASSYGQNTDTQYF.